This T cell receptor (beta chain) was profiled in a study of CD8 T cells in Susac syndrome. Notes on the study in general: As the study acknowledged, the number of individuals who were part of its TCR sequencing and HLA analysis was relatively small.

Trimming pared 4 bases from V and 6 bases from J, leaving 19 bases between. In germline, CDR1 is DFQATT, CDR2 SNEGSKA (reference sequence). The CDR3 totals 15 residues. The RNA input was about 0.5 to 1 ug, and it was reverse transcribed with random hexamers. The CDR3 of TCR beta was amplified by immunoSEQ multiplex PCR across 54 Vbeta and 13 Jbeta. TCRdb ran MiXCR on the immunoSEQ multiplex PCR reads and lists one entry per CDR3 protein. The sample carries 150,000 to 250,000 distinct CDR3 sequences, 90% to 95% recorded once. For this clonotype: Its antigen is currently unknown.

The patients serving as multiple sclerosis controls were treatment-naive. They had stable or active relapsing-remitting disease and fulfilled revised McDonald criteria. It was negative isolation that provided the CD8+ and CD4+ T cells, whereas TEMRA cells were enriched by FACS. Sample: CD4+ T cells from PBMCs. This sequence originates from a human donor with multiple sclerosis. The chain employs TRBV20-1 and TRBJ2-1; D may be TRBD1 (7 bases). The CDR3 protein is CSAISRRQGGNEQFF. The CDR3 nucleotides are TGCAGTGCTATCTCCCGTAGGCAGGGGGGCAATGAGCAGTTCTTC.